The subject of this entry is one T cell receptor beta chain. These data originate in a study of technical replicates of blood from several donors. Trimming took 5 bases from V and 10 from J, leaving 20 bases between them. The CDR3 is made up of 15 amino acids. Germline V gene lookup returns CDR1 SGHAT and CDR2 FQNNGV. Produced via immunoSEQ multiplex PCR; TCRdb's table is partial and in-frame only. Among roughly 90,000 clones listed, approximately 95% were seen once. This sequence was found in a human donor in good health. Sequencing was carried out using T cells isolated from PBMCs. The chain combines TRBV11-2 with TRBJ1-4, with D tentatively TRBD1 (6 bases). The CDR3 is CASSKTGNLEGKLFF. As DNA, the CDR3 is TGTGCCAGCAGCAAAACAGGGAACTTGGAAGGAAAACTGTTTTTT.